Below are 11 T cell receptor beta chains sequenced from a single sample in a study of shared clonotypes between healthy human individuals. Here immunoSEQ multiplex PCR was the method, and the copy in TCRdb shows in-frame clones only, minus some. The sample consists of about 470,000 clones, roughly 77% of them appearing once. The specimen was PBMCs. These receptor sequences come from a woman aged 40 to 50 in good health. Some clones in this sample may be carry-over from other donors' samples.

The chain carries TRBV5-1 and TRBJ2-5; D is possibly TRBD2 (6 bases). This CDR3 has 14 residues. V dropped 4 bases and J dropped 9 bases, with 19 bases sitting between them. Germline assignment: CDR1 SGHRS and CDR2 YFSETQ. The CDR3 reads CASSIGTSAEAQYF. As DNA, the CDR3 is TGCGCCAGCAGCATCGGGACTTCCGCGGAGGCCCAGTACTTC.

The V gene is TRBV28, the J gene TRBJ1-5; unclear D gene. The germline V gene has CDR1 MDHEN and CDR2 SYDVKM. The V and J ends lost 3 bases and 4 bases respectively, with 13 bases between them. CDR3 size: 15 residues. CDR3: CASSLGRIGNQPQHF. CDR3 bases: TGTGCCAGCAGTTTGGGCAGAATAGGAAATCAGCCCCAGCATTTT.

This clone was seen a handful of times. The genes are TRBV14 and TRBJ1-1; possible D gene TRBD1, 5 bases. The CDR3 is made up of 14 amino acids. V lost 4 bases and J 7 bases, leaving 16 bases between the germline ends. Germline V gene lookup returns CDR1 SGHDN and CDR2 FVKESK. DNA for the CDR3: TGTGCCAGCAGCCGAGAGCGGACTGGGGGTGAAGCTTTCTTT. It translates to CASSRERTGGEAFF. Drawing the rest from reference TRBV14 and TRBJ1-1, the complete variable domain is EAGVTQFPSHSVIEKGQTVTLRCDPISGHDNLYWYRRVMGKEIKFLLHFVKESKQDESGMPNNRFLAERTGGTYSTLKVQPAELEDSGVYFCASSRERTGGEAFFGQGTRLTVV.

V usage is TRBV10-3 and J usage is TRBJ2-3; weak D call: TRBD2 (5 bases). Germline-derived CDR1 and CDR2 are ENHRY and SYGVKD. Trimming removed 6 bases from V and 1 base from J, with 14 bases in between. This CDR3 has 15 amino acids. This CDR3 is CAIRSGAGGTDTQYF. The CDR3 DNA sequence: TGTGCCATCAGGTCAGGCGCCGGGGGCACAGATACGCAGTATTTT.

This chain uses TRBV9 with TRBJ2-7, with a tentative D call TRBD2 (5 bases). Trimming took 4 bases from V and 5 from J, leaving 13 bases between them. The germline CDR1 and CDR2 sequences are SGDLS and YYNGEE. The CDR3 extends over 13 amino acids. The CDR3 region has the DNA TGTGCCAGCAGCCCCACGGGGTTCGACGAGCAGTACTTC. Amino acid sequence: CASSPTGFDEQYF.

The table lists this clone with a count of one. The germline gene is not matched at one end of the junction; a read error may be the cause. V is TRBV7-7 and J is TRBJ2-7; tentatively, D is TRBD1 (6 bases). The V gene's germline CDR1 is SSHAT and CDR2 FNYEAQ (reference sequence). This CDR3 comprises 13 residues. CDR3 sequence (DNA): TGTGCTAGCAGCCTTCACAGGGACGGGGAGCAGTACTTC. This encodes CASSLHRDGEQYF.

The chain links TRBV7-9 to TRBJ1-1, with D unclear. Germline CDR1 reads SEHNR; CDR2 reads FQNEAQ (reference sequence). V lost 5 bases to trimming and J lost 0 bases, with 7 bases between them. The CDR3 sequence is 13 residues long. CDR3 DNA: TGTGCCAGCAGCCAAGCCCTGAACACTGAAGCTTTCTTT. As protein: CASSQALNTEAFF.

In its sample, this clone was seen a few times. Given a much more abundant clone one base away, this may be a read error. The sample carries other DNA sequences with the same CDR3. The chain recombines TRBV28 with TRBJ1-2; D not certain. Trimming pared 2 bases from V and 2 bases from J, leaving 3 bases between. This CDR3 is 12 amino acids long. Germline values: CDR1 MDHEN, CDR2 SYDVKM. Written as DNA, the CDR3 is TGTGCCAGCAGTTTAGCGAACTATGGCTACACCTTC. Its protein product is CASSLANYGYTF.

The rearrangement links TRBV10-3 to TRBJ1-1; D not certain. Germline CDR1 ENHRY, CDR2 SYGVKD. Trimming took off 3 bases at V and 1 base at J, with 9 bases between the two ends. The CDR3 contains 14 residues. For the CDR3, the DNA is TGTGCCATCAGTGATCGGGGTAAGAACACTGAAGCTTTCTTT. It translates to CAISDRGKNTEAFF.

This clone was observed a single time. J is TRBJ1-6 and V is TRBV27, with D possibly matching TRBD1 (6 bases). The CDR3 contains 17 residues. Germline V gives CDR1 MNHEY, CDR2 SMNVEV (reference sequence). V lost 5 bases to trimming and J lost 7 bases, with 21 bases between them. The CDR3 sequence: CASSSKGRGAQNSPLHF. The CDR3 bases are TGTGCCAGCAGTAGTAAAGGGCGGGGGGCCCAGAATTCACCCCTCCACTTT.

The chain recombines TRBV30 with TRBJ2-2; D possibly matches TRBD1 or TRBD2 (7 bases each). This CDR3 has 14 amino acids. V was trimmed by 0 bases and J by 5 bases, leaving 10 bases between them. CDR1 is GTSNPN, CDR2 SVGIG, per germline (reference sequence). The CDR3 DNA reads TGTGCCTGGAGTGTCAGGGGGGGGACCGGGGAGCTGTTTTTT. Amino acids: CAWSVRGGTGELFF.